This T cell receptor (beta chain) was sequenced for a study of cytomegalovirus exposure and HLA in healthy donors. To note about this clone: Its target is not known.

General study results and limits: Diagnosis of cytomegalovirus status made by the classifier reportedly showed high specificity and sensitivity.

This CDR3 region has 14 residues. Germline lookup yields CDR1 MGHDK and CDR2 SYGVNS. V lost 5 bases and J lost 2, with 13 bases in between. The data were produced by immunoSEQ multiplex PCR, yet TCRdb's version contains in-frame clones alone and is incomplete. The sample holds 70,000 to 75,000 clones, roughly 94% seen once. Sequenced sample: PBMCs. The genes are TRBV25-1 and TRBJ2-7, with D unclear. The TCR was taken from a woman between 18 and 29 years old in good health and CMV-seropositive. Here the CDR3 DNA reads TGTGCCAGCAGTCAAAGACTCCTCCCCTACGAGCAGTACTTC. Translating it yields CASSQRLLPYEQYF.